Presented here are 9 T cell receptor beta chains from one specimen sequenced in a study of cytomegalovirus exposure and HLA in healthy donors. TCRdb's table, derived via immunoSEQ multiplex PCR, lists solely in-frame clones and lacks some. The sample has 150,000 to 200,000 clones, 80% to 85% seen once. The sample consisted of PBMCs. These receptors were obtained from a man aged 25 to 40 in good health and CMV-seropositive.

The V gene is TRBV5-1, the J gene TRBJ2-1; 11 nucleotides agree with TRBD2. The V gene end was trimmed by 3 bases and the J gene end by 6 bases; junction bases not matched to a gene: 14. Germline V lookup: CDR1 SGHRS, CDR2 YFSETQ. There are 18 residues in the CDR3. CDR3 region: CASSSGTSGLDALNEQFF. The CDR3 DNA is TGCGCCAGCAGCTCCGGGACTAGCGGACTCGACGCCCTCAATGAGCAGTTCTTC.

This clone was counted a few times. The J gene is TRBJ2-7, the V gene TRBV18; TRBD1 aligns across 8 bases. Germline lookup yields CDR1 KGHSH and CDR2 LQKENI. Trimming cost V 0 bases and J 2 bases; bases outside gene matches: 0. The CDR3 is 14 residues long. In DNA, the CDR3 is TGTGCCAGCTCACCACCGACAGGGGCCTACGAGCAGTACTTC. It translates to CASSPPTGAYEQYF.

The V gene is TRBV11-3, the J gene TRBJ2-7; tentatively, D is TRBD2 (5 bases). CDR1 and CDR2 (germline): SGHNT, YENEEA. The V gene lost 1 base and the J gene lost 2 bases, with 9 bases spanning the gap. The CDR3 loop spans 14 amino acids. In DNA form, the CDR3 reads TGTGCCAGCAGCTTAGCCGGGAAGACCTACGAGCAGTACTTC. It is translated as CASSLAGKTYEQYF.

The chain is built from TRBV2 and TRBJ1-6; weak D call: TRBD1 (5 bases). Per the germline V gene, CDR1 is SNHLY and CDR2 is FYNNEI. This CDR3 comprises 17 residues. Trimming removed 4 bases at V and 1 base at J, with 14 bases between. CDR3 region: CASSARQFRSYNSPLHF. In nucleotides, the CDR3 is TGTGCCAGCAGTGCGAGACAGTTTCGGTCCTATAATTCACCCCTCCACTTT.

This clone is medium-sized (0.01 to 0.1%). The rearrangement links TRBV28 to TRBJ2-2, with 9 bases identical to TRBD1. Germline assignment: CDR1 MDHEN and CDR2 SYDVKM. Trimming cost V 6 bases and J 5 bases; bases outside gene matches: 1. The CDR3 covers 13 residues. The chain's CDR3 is CASSDRGTGELFF. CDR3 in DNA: TGTGCCAGCAGCGACAGGGGGACCGGGGAGCTGTTTTTT.

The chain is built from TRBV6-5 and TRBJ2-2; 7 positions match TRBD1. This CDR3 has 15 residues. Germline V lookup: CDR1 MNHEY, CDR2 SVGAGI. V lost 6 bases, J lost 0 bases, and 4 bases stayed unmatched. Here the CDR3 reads CASRLDRSNTGELFF. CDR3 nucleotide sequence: TGTGCCAGCAGACTGGACAGGTCGAACACCGGGGAGCTGTTTTTT.

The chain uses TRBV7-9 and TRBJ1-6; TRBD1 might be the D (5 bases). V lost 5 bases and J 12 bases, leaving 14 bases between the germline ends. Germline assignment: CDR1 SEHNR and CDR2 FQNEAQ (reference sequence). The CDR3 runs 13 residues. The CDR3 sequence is CASSRGAFGPLHF. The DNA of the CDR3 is TGTGCCAGCAGCCGCGGGGCTTTCGGACCCCTCCACTTT.

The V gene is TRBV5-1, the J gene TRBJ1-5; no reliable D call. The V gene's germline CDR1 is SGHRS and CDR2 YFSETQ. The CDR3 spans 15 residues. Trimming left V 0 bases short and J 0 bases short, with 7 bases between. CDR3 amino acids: CASSLDALSNQPQHF. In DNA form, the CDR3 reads TGCGCCAGCAGCTTGGACGCGCTTAGCAATCAGCCCCAGCATTTT.

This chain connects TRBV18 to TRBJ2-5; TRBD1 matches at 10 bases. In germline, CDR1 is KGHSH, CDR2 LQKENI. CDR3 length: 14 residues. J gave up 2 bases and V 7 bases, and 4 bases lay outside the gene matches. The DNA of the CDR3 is TGTGCCAGCTATCGGGACAGGGGACAAGAGACCCAGTACTTC. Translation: CASYRDRGQETQYF.